The rows below give T cell receptor beta chains drawn from one sample of a study of T cell responses to AZD1222 COVID-19 vaccine. Some clones are missing from TCRdb's copy, which holds only in-frame ones; the method was immunoSEQ multiplex PCR. The sample carries about 100,000 clones, around 90% recorded once. Sequencing used peripheral blood, obtained on day 0 of MenACWY control vaccination. The source is an adult in good health. The CDR3 runs from the conserved cysteine through the conserved F or W. Fields, in order: D gene, clone size, V gene, J gene, CDR3 protein, CDR3 DNA. D genes are given only for firm matches. Not all rows give a size; the values are once, few, many and, for expanded clones, a class.

>.|once|TRBV28|TRBJ1-2
CASRGEDGYGYTF
TGTGCCAGCAGGGGAGAGGACGGCTATGGCTACACCTTC
>.|once|TRBV7-2|TRBJ1-4
CASSTSDGGRREKLFF
TGTGCCAGCAGCACCTCGGACGGCGGGAGGAGAGAAAAACTGTTTTTT
>.|.|TRBV4-1|TRBJ1-6
CASSQETGLASSSYNSPLHF
TGCGCCAGCAGCCAAGAGACAGGATTAGCCTCGAGCTCCTATAATTCACCCCTCCACTTT
>.|.|TRBV5-1|TRBJ1-2
CASSLDRINYGYTF
TGCGCCAGCAGCTTGGACCGTATAAACTATGGCTACACCTTC
>.|.|TRBV7-2|TRBJ2-5
CASSLDRVPQETQYF
TGTGCCAGCAGCTTAGACAGGGTTCCCCAAGAGACCCAGTACTTC
>TRBD2|.|TRBV5-1|TRBJ2-1
CASTDGGGAVSYNEQFF
TGCGCCAGCACCGACGGCGGGGGGGCCGTATCCTACAATGAGCAGTTCTTC
>.|.|TRBV6-5|TRBJ1-3
CASTSGGNTIYF
TGTGCCAGCACCTCCGGGGGAAACACCATATATTTT
>TRBD1|.|TRBV28|TRBJ1-2
CATKDRWENYGYTF
TGTGCCACAAAGGACAGGTGGGAGAACTATGGCTACACCTTC
>TRBD1|.|TRBV6-5|TRBJ1-5
CASRSDRAVQPQHF
TGTGCCAGCAGATCGGACAGGGCCGTTCAGCCCCAGCATTTT
>.|.|TRBV19|TRBJ2-3
CASSIQGGANTDTQYF
TGTGCCAGTAGTATTCAGGGCGGGGCCAACACAGATACGCAGTATTTT